This passage covers 10 T cell receptor beta chains from one sample sequenced in a study of cytomegalovirus exposure and HLA in healthy donors. The primer mix had 60 Vbeta and 13 Jbeta primers. Assay: immunoSEQ multiplex PCR; the TCRdb copy retains only in-frame clones and omits some. This table holds under 200,000 clones, around three quarters found once. The sample taken for sequencing was PBMCs. The source of these receptors is a woman aged 25 to 45 in good health and CMV-seropositive.

J is TRBJ2-7 and V is TRBV4-3, with 12 bases matching TRBD1. Germline values: CDR1 LGHNA, CDR2 YSLEER. V lost 1 base to trimming and J lost 4 bases; unmatched junction nucleotides: 8. The CDR3 extends over 17 amino acids. The DNA of the CDR3 is TGCGCCAGCAGCCAAGGGGATCCGGGACAGGGGGCTTACGAGCAGTACTTC. Its translation is CASSQGDPGQGAYEQYF.

The V gene is TRBV6-1, the J gene TRBJ1-3, with 7 positions matching TRBD1. The length of the CDR3 is 14 residues. V shed 5 bases and J 1 base; nucleotides not matched to a gene: 2. CDR1 and CDR2 from the germline V gene are MNHNS and SASEGT. The CDR3 DNA reads as TGTGCCAGCAGTCTGACAGGGTCTGGAAACACCATATATTTT. Translation: CASSLTGSGNTIYF.

The J gene is TRBJ1-2, the V gene TRBV30; possible D gene TRBD1, 5 bases. Trimming took off 0 bases at V and 2 bases at J, with 13 bases between the two ends. This CDR3 region has 15 residues. Germline assignment: CDR1 GTSNPN and CDR2 SVGIG (reference sequence). The CDR3 coding sequence is TGTGCCTGGAGTGTACAGGTCAGGCCGAACTATGGCTACACCTTC. Translating it yields CAWSVQVRPNYGYTF.

The sample holds a few counts of this clone. The V call is TRBV13, the J call TRBJ2-2; D is undetermined. CDR1 is PRHDT, CDR2 FYEKMQ, per germline (reference sequence). The CDR3 totals 15 residues. The V end lost 4 bases, the J end lost 1 base, and 10 bases lay between the germline ends. The CDR3 loop is CASSSPPGNTGELFF. The CDR3 DNA follows: TGTGCCAGCAGCTCACCCCCGGGGAACACCGGGGAGCTGTTTTTT.

This chain links TRBV5-1 with TRBJ2-5; no clear D gene. The CDR3 is 14 amino acids. In germline, CDR1 is SGHRS, CDR2 YFSETQ. The V and J ends lost 7 bases and 1 base respectively, with 14 bases between them. DNA of the CDR3: TGCGCCAGCCGCCCGACTCCTTCCCAAGAGACCCAGTACTTC. It is translated as CASRPTPSQETQYF.

V usage is TRBV9 and J usage is TRBJ2-7; TRBD2 matches at 10 bases. V lost 0 bases and J lost 5; bases outside the gene matches: 5. Germline-derived CDR1 and CDR2 are SGDLS and YYNGEE. This CDR3 comprises 15 residues. CDR3 nucleotide sequence: TGTGCCAGCAGCGTAGAACTAGCGGGATGGGACGAGCAGTACTTC. Translating it yields CASSVELAGWDEQYF.

This chain uses TRBV30 with TRBJ2-7; a possible D gene is TRBD1 (6 bases). Germline V CDR1 and CDR2: GTSNPN, SVGIG (reference sequence). The germline V and J ends were trimmed by 0 bases and 6 bases, with 12 bases remaining between them. The CDR3 runs 13 residues. CDR3 in amino acids: CAWSVWGLGEQYF. The DNA for the CDR3 is TGTGCCTGGAGTGTATGGGGGCTGGGCGAGCAGTACTTC.

The chain employs TRBV28 and TRBJ1-5; the D gene is possibly TRBD1 (5 bases). Trimming stripped 7 bases from V and 3 bases from J, with 7 bases between. This CDR3 contains 12 residues. The germline gives CDR1 MDHEN, CDR2 SYDVKM. The CDR3 bases are TGTGCCAGCACAGGGCCCAATCAGCCCCAGCATTTT. Translated, it gives CASTGPNQPQHF.

The V gene is TRBV11-2, the J gene TRBJ1-6; a possible D gene is TRBD1 (6 bases). The V and J ends lost 7 bases and 10 bases respectively, with 23 bases between them. Per germline, CDR1 SGHAT and CDR2 FQNNGV. The CDR3 contains 16 residues. The CDR3 loop is CASTPLTGINSSPLHF. As DNA, the CDR3 is TGTGCCAGCACCCCACTTACAGGGATTAACTCCTCACCCCTCCACTTT.

This sequence joins TRBV6-1 and TRBJ1-3, with TRBD1 as a possible D gene (5 bases). This CDR3 spans 18 amino acids. Trimming left V 2 bases short and J 0 bases short, with 17 bases between. CDR1 MNHNS and CDR2 SASEGT come from the germline V gene. CDR3 sequence (DNA): TGTGCCAGCAGTGAAATTTGGGCAGGGATGAGCTCTGGAAACACCATATATTTT. It encodes CASSEIWAGMSSGNTIYF.